This TCR beta chain was identified during a study of cytomegalovirus exposure and HLA in healthy donors. Notes on the study in general: Cytomegalovirus status, reportedly, was diagnosed with high specificity and sensitivity by the classifier. Later on, an analysis showed TCR association rates differing by HLA locus, with DRB1 the most and HLA-C the fewest.

Concerning this clone itself: What it recognizes is unknown.

60 Vbeta and 13 Jbeta primers were used in PCR. The method was immunoSEQ multiplex PCR; TCRdb's version includes in-frame clones alone and lacks a portion of them. The profile shows around 180,000 clones, about three quarters of them singletons. The CDR3 covers 17 residues. J gave up 4 bases and V 2 bases, and 9 bases lay outside the gene matches. Germline CDR1 reads SGHDT; CDR2 reads YYEEEE. The chain links TRBV5-6 to TRBJ2-1; 10 bases are shared with TRBD2. The sequencing sample was made of PBMCs. The clonotype was recovered from a girl aged 5-17 years in good health and CMV-seronegative. The CDR3 bases are TGTGCCAGCAGCTTTGGGCTAGCGGGGGAATTATACAATGAGCAGTTCTTC. Residues: CASSFGLAGELYNEQFF.